The entry below describes one T cell receptor (beta chain). The sample carries other DNA sequences with the same CDR3. Per germline, CDR1 MNHEY and CDR2 SVGAGI. The CDR3 is made up of 15 amino acids. Trimming took 0 bases from V and 7 from J, leaving 12 bases between them. Authors' methods: Estimation of nucleated cell counts was performed using reference gene primer amplification. Profiled with immunoSEQ multiplex PCR; TCRdb holds only in-frame clones, not every one. Clonal size and the V and J genes are those of that table, whereas D and trimming came from the DNA. This sample yields about 260,000 clones, of which roughly 83% are seen a single time; roughly 2% belongs to the top ten. This entry belongs to a study of blood T cell repertoires in COVID-19. Study at large: The study drew acute and convalescent COVID-19 samples from the United States, Italy and Spain.

Participants were placed into cohorts based on the clinical history they reported. Sequencing was done on a sample of PBMCs or T cells enriched from blood (not recorded which). The V call is TRBV6-5, the J call TRBJ1-4, with a possible D match to TRBD1 (6 bases). This sequence was found in a woman between 45 and 60 years old who had recovered from COVID-19. CDR3 sequence: CASSYSTGGGEKLFF. The CDR3 bases are TGTGCCAGCAGTTACTCGACTGGGGGCGGTGAAAAACTGTTTTTT.